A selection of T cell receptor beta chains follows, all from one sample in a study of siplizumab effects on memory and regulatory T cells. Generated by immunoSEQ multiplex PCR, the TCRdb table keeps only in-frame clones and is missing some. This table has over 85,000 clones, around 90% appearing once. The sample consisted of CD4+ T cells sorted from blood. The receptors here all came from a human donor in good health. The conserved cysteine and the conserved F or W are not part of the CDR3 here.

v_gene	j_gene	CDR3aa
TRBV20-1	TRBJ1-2	SARVNYGYT
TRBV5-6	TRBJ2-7	ASTTLRTGRSYEQY
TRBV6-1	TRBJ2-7	ASSEALGGTSGKYEQY
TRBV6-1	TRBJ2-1	ASSESSVYNEQF
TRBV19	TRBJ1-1	ASSIWFGQANTEAF
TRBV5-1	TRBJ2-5	ASRRTLSGGAAETQY
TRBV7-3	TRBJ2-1	ASSPNPRTSGRATYNEQF
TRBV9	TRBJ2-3	ASSVATKASSSDTQY
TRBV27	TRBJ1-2	ASSYGGQGRGYT
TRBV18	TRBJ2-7	ASSPDTGLTYEQY
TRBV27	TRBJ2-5	ASSLTSQETQY
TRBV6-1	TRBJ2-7	ASTRGHEQY
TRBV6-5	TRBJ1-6	ASSYSKYSPLH
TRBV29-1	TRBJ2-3	SVGSGGYTDTQY
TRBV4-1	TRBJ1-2	ASSHYGQGGFNYGYT
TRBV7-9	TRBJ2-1	ASSLFELKSGAPDNEQF
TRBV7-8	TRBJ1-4	ASSTGQGAGEKLF
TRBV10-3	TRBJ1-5	AIARTGENQPQH
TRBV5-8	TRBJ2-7	ASSLWQGMGEQY
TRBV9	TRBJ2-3	ASSVGGQNTDTQY
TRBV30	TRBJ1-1	AWSITDEAF
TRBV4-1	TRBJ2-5	ASSQTLPGQQETQY
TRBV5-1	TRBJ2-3	ASSLSLGDPDTQY
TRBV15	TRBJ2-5	ATSRGENRPETQY
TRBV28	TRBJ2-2	ASSFGAGEYGELF
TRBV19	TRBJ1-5	ASLPGQGVRGNQPQH
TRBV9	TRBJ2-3	ASSVGGLPVTDTQY
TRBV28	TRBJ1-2	ASTTVVKAGYGYT
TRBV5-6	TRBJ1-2	ASSPRVRGGYT
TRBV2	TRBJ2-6	ASSAGVGSSGANVLT
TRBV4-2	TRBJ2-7	ASSQGQGASYEQY
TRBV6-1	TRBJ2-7	ASSDRGNYEQY
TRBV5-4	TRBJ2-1	ASSLDGTRVDEQF
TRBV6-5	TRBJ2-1	ASSYSVRYNEQF
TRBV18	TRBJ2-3	ASSPPNGRTDTQY
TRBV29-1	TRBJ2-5	SGAPGGRETQY
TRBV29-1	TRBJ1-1	SVTNTPGSGNTEAF
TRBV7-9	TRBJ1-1	ASSPPDEAF
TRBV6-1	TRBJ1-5	ASSEAPGWGASQPQH
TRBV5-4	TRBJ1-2	ASAFNPRDSYGYT
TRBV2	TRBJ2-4	ASGLSNIQY